This TCR beta chain was retrieved from a study of response to subunit inactivated influenza vaccine (dated by TCRdb to about 2018). Notes on the research overall: To follow how T cells responded to a trivalent subunit inactivated influenza vaccine, the researchers relied on deep quantitative profiling of the T cell receptor repertoire.

The method behind the library was RT-PCR. The instrument given in TCRdb is Illumina HiSeq 2500. The public sequencing data were trimmed at Q25 with fastp and processed into clonotypes with MiXCR by TCRdb, which kept only in-frame beta chains. Every distinct CDR3 protein forms one entry, paired with its most common genes and DNA. This sample is represented by around 570,000 distinct CDR3 sequences; less than 8% of them were singletons. The ten largest account for around 13% of the sample. Overall results and qualifications from the work: The authors suggested that each seasonal influenza vaccination may recruit only a limited number of new T cells.

The CDR3, from cysteine to phenylalanine, totals 14 residues. Only CDR3 DNA remains: 42 bases, in frame from the first base. V lost 2 bases and J lost 4 bases; the stretch between them is 9 bases long. Of note for this clonotype: This clone's antigen is unknown. The sample holds no much larger clone one base away, and base qualities are not on file.

The sequence derives from a man aged 50 to 69 who received an inactivated influenza vaccine. Donor details come from another sample of the same person, matched by shared clones. The sequences come from PBMCs from blood, collected less than 30 months after vaccination. The V gene is TRBV12-3 or TRBV12-4 and the J gene is TRBJ2-1; the D gene is not confidently resolved. The nucleotide sequence is given as TGTGCCAGCAGTTTATCTCTAGTGTACAATGAGCAGTTCTTC. This yields the protein CASSLSLVYNEQFF.